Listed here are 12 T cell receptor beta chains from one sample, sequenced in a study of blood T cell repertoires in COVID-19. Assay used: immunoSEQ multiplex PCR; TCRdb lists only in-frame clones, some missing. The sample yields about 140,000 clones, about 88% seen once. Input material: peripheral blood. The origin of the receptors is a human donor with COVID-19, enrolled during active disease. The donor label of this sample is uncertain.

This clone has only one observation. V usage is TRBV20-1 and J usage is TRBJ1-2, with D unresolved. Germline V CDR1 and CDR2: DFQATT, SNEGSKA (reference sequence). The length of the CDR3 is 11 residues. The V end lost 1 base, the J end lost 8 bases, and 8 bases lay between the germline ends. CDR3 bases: TGCAGTGCTAGAGGGCGGGGAGGCTACACCTTC. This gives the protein CSARGRGGYTF.

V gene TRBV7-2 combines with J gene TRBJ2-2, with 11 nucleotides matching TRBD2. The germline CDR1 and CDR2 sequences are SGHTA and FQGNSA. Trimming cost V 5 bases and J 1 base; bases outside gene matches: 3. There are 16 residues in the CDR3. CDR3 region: CASSRGLAGNTGELFF. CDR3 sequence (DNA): TGTGCCAGCAGCCGCGGACTAGCGGGGAACACCGGGGAGCTGTTTTTT. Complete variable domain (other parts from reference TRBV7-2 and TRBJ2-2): GAGVSQSPSNKVTEKGKDVELRCDPISGHTALYWYRQSLGQGLEFLIYFQGNSAPDKSGLPSDRFSAERTGGSVSTLTIQRTQQEDSAVYLCASSRGLAGNTGELFFGEGSRLTVL.

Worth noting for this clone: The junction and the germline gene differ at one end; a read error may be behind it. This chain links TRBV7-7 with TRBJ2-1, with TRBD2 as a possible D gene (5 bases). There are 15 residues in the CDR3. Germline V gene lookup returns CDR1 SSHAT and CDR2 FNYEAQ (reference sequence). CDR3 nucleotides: TGTGCTAGCAGCTTAGGAAGCGGCCAGTACAATGAGCAGTTCTTC. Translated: CASSLGSGQYNEQFF.

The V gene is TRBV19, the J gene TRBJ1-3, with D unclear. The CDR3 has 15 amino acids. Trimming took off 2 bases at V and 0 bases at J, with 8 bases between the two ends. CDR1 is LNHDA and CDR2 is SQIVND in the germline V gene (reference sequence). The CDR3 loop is CASSIRVFSGNTIYF. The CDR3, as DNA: TGTGCCAGTAGTATAAGAGTGTTCTCTGGAAACACCATATATTTT.

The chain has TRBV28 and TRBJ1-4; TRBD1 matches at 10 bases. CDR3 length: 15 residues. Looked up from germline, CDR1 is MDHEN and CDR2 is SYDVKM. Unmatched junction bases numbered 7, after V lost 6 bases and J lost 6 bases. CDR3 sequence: CASRSPGTGDEKLFF. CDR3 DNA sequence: TGTGCCAGCAGATCACCCGGGACAGGGGATGAAAAACTGTTTTTT.

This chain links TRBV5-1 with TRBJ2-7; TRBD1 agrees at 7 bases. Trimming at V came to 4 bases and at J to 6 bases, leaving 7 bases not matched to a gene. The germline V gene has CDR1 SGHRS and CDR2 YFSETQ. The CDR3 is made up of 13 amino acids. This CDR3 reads CASSDREVSEQYF. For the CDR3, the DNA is TGCGCCAGCAGCGACAGGGAAGTCTCCGAGCAGTACTTC.

CDR3 coding DNA: TGTGCCAGCAGTTACCGGGACAGAAATGAGCAGTTCTTC. Encoded protein: CASSYRDRNEQFF. The chain is built from TRBV6-5 and TRBJ2-1, with TRBD1 identical over 7 bases. The CDR3 extends over 13 amino acids. Germline assignment: CDR1 MNHEY and CDR2 SVGAGI. The V gene end was trimmed by 2 bases and the J gene end by 7 bases; junction bases not matched to a gene: 2.

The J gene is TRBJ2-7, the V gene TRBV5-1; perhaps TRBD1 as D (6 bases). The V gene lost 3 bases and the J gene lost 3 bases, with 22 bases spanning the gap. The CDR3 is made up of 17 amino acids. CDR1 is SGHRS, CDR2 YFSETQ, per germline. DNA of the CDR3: TGCGCCAGCAGCTGGGGACCAGTAGGGCAGGGGAGCTACGAGCAGTACTTC. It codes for CASSWGPVGQGSYEQYF. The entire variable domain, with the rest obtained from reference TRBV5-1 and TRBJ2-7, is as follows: KAGVTQTPRYLIKTRGQQVTLSCSPISGHRSVSWYQQTPGQGLQFLFEYFSETQRNKGNFPGRFSGRQFSNSRSEMNVSTLELGDSALYLCASSWGPVGQGSYEQYFGPGTRLTVT.

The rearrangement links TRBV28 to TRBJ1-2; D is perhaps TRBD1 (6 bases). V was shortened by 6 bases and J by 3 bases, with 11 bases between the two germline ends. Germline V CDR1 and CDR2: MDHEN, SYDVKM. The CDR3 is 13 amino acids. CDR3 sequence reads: CASRPGQHYGYTF. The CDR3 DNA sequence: TGTGCCAGCAGACCCGGACAGCACTATGGCTACACCTTC.

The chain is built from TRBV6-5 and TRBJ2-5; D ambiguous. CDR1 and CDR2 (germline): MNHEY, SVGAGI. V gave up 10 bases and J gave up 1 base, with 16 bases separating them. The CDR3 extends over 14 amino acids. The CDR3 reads CATVYQVLQETQYF. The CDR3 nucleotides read TGTGCCACCGTATATCAGGTCCTCCAAGAGACCCAGTACTTC.

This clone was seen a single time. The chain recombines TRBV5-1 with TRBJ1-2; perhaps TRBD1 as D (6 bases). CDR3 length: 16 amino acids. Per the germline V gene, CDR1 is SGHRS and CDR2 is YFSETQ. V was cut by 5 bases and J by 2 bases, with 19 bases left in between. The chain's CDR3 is CASSYQTGTKNYGYTF. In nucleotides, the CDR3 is TGCGCCAGCAGTTATCAGACCGGGACAAAAAACTATGGCTACACCTTC.

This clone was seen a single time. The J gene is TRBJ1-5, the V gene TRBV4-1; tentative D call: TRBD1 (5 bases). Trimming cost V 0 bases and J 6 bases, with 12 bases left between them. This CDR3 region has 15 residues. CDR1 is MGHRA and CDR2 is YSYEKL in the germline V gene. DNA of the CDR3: TGCGCCAGCAGCCAAGAGGAGCAGGGAGGTCAGCCCCAGCATTTT. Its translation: CASSQEEQGGQPQHF.